A selection of T cell receptor beta chains follows, all from one sample in a study of Ad26.COV2.S vaccination and SARS-CoV-2 variants. Only in-frame clones appear in the TCRdb table, and some are missing; sequencing was by immunoSEQ multiplex PCR. The sample comprises about 94,000 clones, approximately 86% of which are singletons, and roughly 15% rests with the top ten. The sequencing used peripheral blood, collected after recovery from COVID-19. The origin of the receptors is a human donor who had recovered from COVID-19. Both conserved end residues are part of each CDR3. A D gene is named only where the DNA matches it firmly. Not every row has a clone size; where given, it reads once, few, many or a size class.

len: 14
d_gene: TRBD1
j_gene: TRBJ2-7
abundance: NA
v_gene: TRBV10-3
CDR3aa: CAINGQGNSYEQYF

len: 18
d_gene: TRBD2
j_gene: TRBJ2-1
abundance: NA
v_gene: TRBV5-4
CDR3aa: CASSDPSPSGRAYNEQFF

len: 14
d_gene: NA
j_gene: TRBJ2-1
abundance: few
v_gene: TRBV5-1
CDR3aa: CASSGEGVYNEQFF

len: 14
d_gene: TRBD1
j_gene: TRBJ1-5
abundance: NA
v_gene: TRBV5-6
CDR3aa: CASSFGQGVAHQHF

len: 15
d_gene: TRBD1
j_gene: TRBJ1-5
abundance: NA
v_gene: TRBV6-5
CDR3aa: CASSDTGGGDQPQHF

len: 14
d_gene: NA
j_gene: TRBJ2-7
abundance: NA
v_gene: TRBV19
CDR3aa: CASSTGRTVSEQYF

len: 18
d_gene: TRBD2
j_gene: TRBJ2-2
abundance: NA
v_gene: TRBV9
CDR3aa: CASSVGLAGGRPTGELFF

len: 14
d_gene: TRBD2
j_gene: TRBJ2-1
abundance: NA
v_gene: TRBV11-1
CDR3aa: CASSGLAGANEQFF

len: 18
d_gene: TRBD2
j_gene: TRBJ2-3
abundance: NA
v_gene: TRBV27
CDR3aa: CASSSPAGGNFRTDTQYF

len: 12
d_gene: NA
j_gene: TRBJ1-2
abundance: few
v_gene: TRBV2
CDR3aa: CASRAGTRGYTF

len: 15
d_gene: TRBD1
j_gene: TRBJ1-2
abundance: NA
v_gene: TRBV13
CDR3aa: CASSTTGGGNYGYTF

len: 15
d_gene: TRBD1
j_gene: TRBJ1-5
abundance: once
v_gene: TRBV12-5
CDR3aa: CASGLVQGAGQPQHF

len: 11
d_gene: NA
j_gene: TRBJ2-1
abundance: NA
v_gene: TRBV29-1
CDR3aa: CSVELANEQFF

len: 13
d_gene: NA
j_gene: TRBJ1-1
abundance: NA
v_gene: TRBV5-4
CDR3aa: CASSRGPLLGAFF

len: 15
d_gene: NA
j_gene: TRBJ1-5
abundance: NA
v_gene: TRBV6-5
CDR3aa: CASKQFRGDSQPQHF

len: 13
d_gene: TRBD2
j_gene: TRBJ2-1
abundance: NA
v_gene: TRBV7-8
CDR3aa: CASSRTSDNEQFF

len: 14
d_gene: TRBD1
j_gene: TRBJ2-7
abundance: NA
v_gene: TRBV7-2
CDR3aa: CASSPGTGPYEQYF

len: 15
d_gene: NA
j_gene: TRBJ2-1
abundance: few
v_gene: TRBV20-1
CDR3aa: CSASGASDHYNEQFF

len: 16
d_gene: TRBD2
j_gene: TRBJ2-1
abundance: many
v_gene: TRBV4-1
CDR3aa: CASSQASGTSFNEQFF

len: 14
d_gene: NA
j_gene: TRBJ2-3
abundance: NA
v_gene: TRBV7-9
CDR3aa: CASSLDSRVSTQYF

len: 12
d_gene: NA
j_gene: TRBJ1-1
abundance: once
v_gene: TRBV11-3
CDR3aa: CASSLDNTEAFF

len: 13
d_gene: NA
j_gene: TRBJ1-1
abundance: NA
v_gene: TRBV12-3/TRBV12-4
CDR3aa: CASSFTENTEAFF

len: 15
d_gene: TRBD1
j_gene: TRBJ2-2
abundance: few
v_gene: TRBV7-2
CDR3aa: CASSLKTGGIGELFF

len: 16
d_gene: TRBD1
j_gene: TRBJ2-2
abundance: few
v_gene: TRBV7-9
CDR3aa: CASSSGQGGSTGELFF

len: 14
d_gene: TRBD1
j_gene: TRBJ2-7
abundance: few
v_gene: TRBV6-5
CDR3aa: CASSSLDRVDEQYF

len: 17
d_gene: TRBD1
j_gene: TRBJ2-2
abundance: NA
v_gene: TRBV5-1
CDR3aa: CASSLVVTGTNTGELFF

len: 13
d_gene: NA
j_gene: TRBJ1-5
abundance: NA
v_gene: TRBV3-1/TRBV3-2
CDR3aa: CASSQGRNQPQHF

len: 15
d_gene: NA
j_gene: TRBJ2-1
abundance: NA
v_gene: TRBV9
CDR3aa: CASSVEGLTDNEQFF

len: 17
d_gene: TRBD2
j_gene: TRBJ2-1
abundance: NA
v_gene: TRBV28
CDR3aa: CASRRASGRSSYNEQFF

len: 13
d_gene: NA
j_gene: TRBJ2-1
abundance: NA
v_gene: TRBV5-1
CDR3aa: CASGRNRDNEQFF

len: 12
d_gene: TRBD1
j_gene: TRBJ2-7
abundance: NA
v_gene: TRBV28
CDR3aa: CATKTGDYEQYF

len: 14
d_gene: NA
j_gene: TRBJ2-5
abundance: NA
v_gene: TRBV7-6
CDR3aa: CASSPDAGAVTQYF

len: 12
d_gene: NA
j_gene: TRBJ2-5
abundance: few
v_gene: TRBV5-1
CDR3aa: CASSLVGETQYF

len: 15
d_gene: NA
j_gene: TRBJ1-6
abundance: few
v_gene: TRBV7-9
CDR3aa: CASSPGSSYNSPLHF

len: 17
d_gene: TRBD2
j_gene: TRBJ2-7
abundance: NA
v_gene: TRBV15
CDR3aa: CATSRDRGLAGGGEQYF

len: 13
d_gene: NA
j_gene: TRBJ1-6
abundance: NA
v_gene: TRBV25-1
CDR3aa: CASSWTENSPLHF

len: 12
d_gene: NA
j_gene: TRBJ2-7
abundance: once
v_gene: TRBV5-1
CDR3aa: CASRDSAYEQYF

len: 20
d_gene: TRBD2
j_gene: TRBJ2-1
abundance: NA
v_gene: TRBV24-1
CDR3aa: CATSDPRLAGKTSSYNEQFF

len: 16
d_gene: NA
j_gene: TRBJ2-1
abundance: NA
v_gene: TRBV7-2
CDR3aa: CASSPEFPTDYNEQFF

len: 18
d_gene: TRBD2
j_gene: TRBJ2-1
abundance: medium-sized
v_gene: TRBV4-3
CDR3aa: CASSQDTGGRPSYNEQFF

len: 15
d_gene: NA
j_gene: TRBJ2-7
abundance: NA
v_gene: TRBV5-6
CDR3aa: CASSGGTVKAYEQYF

len: 17
d_gene: NA
j_gene: TRBJ1-6
abundance: few
v_gene: TRBV6-2/TRBV6-3
CDR3aa: CASSYSTTEQNNSPLHF

len: 14
d_gene: NA
j_gene: TRBJ2-7
abundance: NA
v_gene: TRBV18
CDR3aa: CASSPGTSSYEQYF

len: 15
d_gene: NA
j_gene: TRBJ1-1
abundance: NA
v_gene: TRBV6-2/TRBV6-3
CDR3aa: CASSYFLGGNTEAFF

len: 14
d_gene: TRBD1
j_gene: TRBJ1-6
abundance: NA
v_gene: TRBV28
CDR3aa: CASSLTGEGSPLHF

len: 18
d_gene: TRBD1
j_gene: TRBJ2-3
abundance: NA
v_gene: TRBV7-9
CDR3aa: CASSLFGLGQASTDTQYF

len: 16
d_gene: NA
j_gene: TRBJ1-4
abundance: NA
v_gene: TRBV6-1
CDR3aa: CASSGPRVPTVEKLFF

len: 16
d_gene: TRBD2
j_gene: TRBJ2-1
abundance: NA
v_gene: TRBV28
CDR3aa: CASTQTGLAGAREQFF

len: 13
d_gene: NA
j_gene: TRBJ2-7
abundance: NA
v_gene: TRBV7-9
CDR3aa: CASSFNTDSLQYF

len: 15
d_gene: NA
j_gene: TRBJ1-6
abundance: NA
v_gene: TRBV27
CDR3aa: CASSFGIGYNSPLHF

len: 16
d_gene: TRBD1
j_gene: TRBJ1-4
abundance: few
v_gene: TRBV10-2
CDR3aa: CASRDSGTGASEKLFF

len: 12
d_gene: NA
j_gene: TRBJ1-1
abundance: NA
v_gene: TRBV12-3/TRBV12-4
CDR3aa: CASSSDTGEAFF

len: 16
d_gene: TRBD2
j_gene: TRBJ2-5
abundance: NA
v_gene: TRBV5-1
CDR3aa: CASSWPLAGAVETQYF

len: 17
d_gene: TRBD1
j_gene: TRBJ2-5
abundance: NA
v_gene: TRBV7-8
CDR3aa: CASSLAVGTGAKETQYF

len: 13
d_gene: NA
j_gene: TRBJ2-3
abundance: NA
v_gene: TRBV5-4
CDR3aa: CATLVGRKGPWYF

len: 14
d_gene: NA
j_gene: TRBJ1-2
abundance: NA
v_gene: TRBV5-1
CDR3aa: CASSFEGNYYGYTF

len: 15
d_gene: TRBD1
j_gene: TRBJ2-2
abundance: NA
v_gene: TRBV6-2/TRBV6-3
CDR3aa: CVSSYGTANTGELFF

len: 14
d_gene: NA
j_gene: TRBJ2-3
abundance: few
v_gene: TRBV28
CDR3aa: CASSLGQLPDTQYF

len: 14
d_gene: NA
j_gene: TRBJ2-3
abundance: NA
v_gene: TRBV19
CDR3aa: CASSIGPHTDTQYF

len: 15
d_gene: TRBD2
j_gene: TRBJ2-3
abundance: NA
v_gene: TRBV28
CDR3aa: CASSSSGSSTDTQYF